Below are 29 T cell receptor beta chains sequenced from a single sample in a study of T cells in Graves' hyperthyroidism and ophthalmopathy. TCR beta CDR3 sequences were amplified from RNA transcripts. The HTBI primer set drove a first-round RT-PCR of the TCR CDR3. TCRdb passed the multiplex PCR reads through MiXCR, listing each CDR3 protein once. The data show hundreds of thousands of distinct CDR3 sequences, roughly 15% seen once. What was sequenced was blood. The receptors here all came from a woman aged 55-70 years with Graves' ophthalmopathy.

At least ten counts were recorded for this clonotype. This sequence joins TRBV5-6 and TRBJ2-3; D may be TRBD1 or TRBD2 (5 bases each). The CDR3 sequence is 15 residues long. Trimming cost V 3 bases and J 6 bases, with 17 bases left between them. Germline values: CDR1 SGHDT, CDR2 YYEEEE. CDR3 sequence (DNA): TGTGCCAGCAGCTCCACGGGGCACGGCGGGGATACGCAGTATTTT. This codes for CASSSTGHGGDTQYF.

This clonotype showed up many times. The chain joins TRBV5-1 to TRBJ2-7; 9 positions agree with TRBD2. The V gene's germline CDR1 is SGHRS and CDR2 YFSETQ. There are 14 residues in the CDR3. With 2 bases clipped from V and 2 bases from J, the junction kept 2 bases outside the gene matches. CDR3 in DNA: TGCGCCAGCAGCTTCAGCGGGGGGACCTACGAGCAGTACTTC. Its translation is CASSFSGGTYEQYF.

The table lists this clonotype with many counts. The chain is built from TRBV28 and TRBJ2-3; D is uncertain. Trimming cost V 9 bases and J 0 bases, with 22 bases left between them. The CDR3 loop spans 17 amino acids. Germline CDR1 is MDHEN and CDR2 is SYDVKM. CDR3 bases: TGTGCCAGTGTCCCTGGGATACCGGTTTCTAGCACAGATACGCAGTATTTT. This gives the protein CASVPGIPVSSTDTQYF. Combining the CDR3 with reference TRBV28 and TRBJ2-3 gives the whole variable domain DVKVTQSSRYLVKRTGEKVFLECVQDMDHENMFWYRQDPGLGLRLIYFSYDVKMKEKGDIPEGYSVSREKKERFSLILESASTNQTSMYLCASVPGIPVSSTDTQYFGPGTRLTVL.

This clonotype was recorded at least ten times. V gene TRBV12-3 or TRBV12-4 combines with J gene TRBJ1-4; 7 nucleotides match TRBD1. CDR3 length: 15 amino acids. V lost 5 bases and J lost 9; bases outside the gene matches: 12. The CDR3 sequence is CASSQNRDSPQKLFF. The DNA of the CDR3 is TGTGCCAGCAGTCAAAACCGGGACAGTCCCCAAAAACTGTTTTTT.

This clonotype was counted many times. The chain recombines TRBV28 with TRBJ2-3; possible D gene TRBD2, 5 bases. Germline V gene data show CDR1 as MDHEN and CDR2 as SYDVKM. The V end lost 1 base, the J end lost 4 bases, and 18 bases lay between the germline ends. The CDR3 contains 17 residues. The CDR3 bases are TGTGCCAGCAGTTTATTTTTCCTAGCTGGAACCTCAGATACGCAGTATTTT. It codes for CASSLFFLAGTSDTQYF.

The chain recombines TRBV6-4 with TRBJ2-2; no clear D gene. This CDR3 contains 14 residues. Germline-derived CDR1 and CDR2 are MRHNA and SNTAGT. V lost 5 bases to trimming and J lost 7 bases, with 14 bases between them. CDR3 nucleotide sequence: TGTGCCAGCAGTCTTGAGGTGGGCGGCGGGGAGCTGTTTTTT. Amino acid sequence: CASSLEVGGGELFF.

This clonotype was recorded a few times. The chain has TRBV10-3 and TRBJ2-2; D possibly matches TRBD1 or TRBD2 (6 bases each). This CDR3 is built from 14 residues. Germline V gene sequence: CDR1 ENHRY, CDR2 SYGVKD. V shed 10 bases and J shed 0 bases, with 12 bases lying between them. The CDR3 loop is CATGGATNTGELFF. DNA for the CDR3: TGTGCCACCGGGGGCGCTACGAACACCGGGGAGCTGTTTTTT.

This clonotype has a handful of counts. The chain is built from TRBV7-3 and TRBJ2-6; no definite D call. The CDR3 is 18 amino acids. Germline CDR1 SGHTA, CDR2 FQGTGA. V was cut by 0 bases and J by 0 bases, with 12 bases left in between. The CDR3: CASSLTGGKISGANVLTF. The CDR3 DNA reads TGTGCCAGCAGCTTAACGGGTGGAAAAATCTCTGGGGCCAACGTCCTGACTTTC.

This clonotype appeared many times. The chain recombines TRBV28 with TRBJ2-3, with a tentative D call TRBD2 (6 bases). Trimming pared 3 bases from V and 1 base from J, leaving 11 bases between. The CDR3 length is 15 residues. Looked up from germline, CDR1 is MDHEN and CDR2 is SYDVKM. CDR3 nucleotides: TGTGCCAGCAGTTTCGGTGGAGGGGGCACAGATACGCAGTATTTT. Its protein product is CASSFGGGGTDTQYF.

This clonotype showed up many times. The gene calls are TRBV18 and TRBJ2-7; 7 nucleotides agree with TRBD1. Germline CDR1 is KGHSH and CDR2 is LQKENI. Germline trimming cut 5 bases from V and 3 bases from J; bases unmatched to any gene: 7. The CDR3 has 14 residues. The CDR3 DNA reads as TGTGCCAGCTCATTCACGGGACAGAGCTACGAGCAGTACTTC. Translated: CASSFTGQSYEQYF.

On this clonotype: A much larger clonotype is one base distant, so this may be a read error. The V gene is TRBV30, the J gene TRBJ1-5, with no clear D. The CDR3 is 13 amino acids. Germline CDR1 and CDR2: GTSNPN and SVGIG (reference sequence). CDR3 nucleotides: TGTGCCCGGAGCAAAGGGAACAATCAGCCCCAGCATTTT. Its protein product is CARSKGNNQPQHF.

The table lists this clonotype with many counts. Here the CDR3 DNA reads TGTGCCAGCAGGGACGGACAGGGCCTGGCCTACGAGCAGTACTTC. This sequence encodes CASRDGQGLAYEQYF. The chain employs TRBV6-1 and TRBJ2-7; 8 bases map to TRBD1. The CDR3 has 15 amino acids. Trimming took 6 bases from V and 2 from J; bases not matched to a gene: 9. Germline CDR1 and CDR2: MNHNS and SASEGT.

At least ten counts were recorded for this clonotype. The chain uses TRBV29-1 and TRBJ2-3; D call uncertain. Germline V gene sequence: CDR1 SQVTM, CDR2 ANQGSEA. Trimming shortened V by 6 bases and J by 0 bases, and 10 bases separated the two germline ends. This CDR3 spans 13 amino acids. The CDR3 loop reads CSVGPSSTDTQYF. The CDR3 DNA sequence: TGCAGCGTCGGGCCTTCTAGCACAGATACGCAGTATTTT.

CDR3 DNA sequence: TGCAGCGTTGTAATAGGCTCCTACGAGCAGTACTTC. Translation: CSVVIGSYEQYF. This chain uses TRBV29-1 with TRBJ2-7; no clear D gene. Trimming removed 4 bases at V and 0 bases at J, with 7 bases between. Germline V CDR1 and CDR2: SQVTM, ANQGSEA. The CDR3 is 12 amino acids.

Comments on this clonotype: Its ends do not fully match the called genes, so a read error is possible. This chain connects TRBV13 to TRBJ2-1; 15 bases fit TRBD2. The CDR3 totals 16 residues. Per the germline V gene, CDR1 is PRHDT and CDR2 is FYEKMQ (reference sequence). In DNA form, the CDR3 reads TGTGCCAGCAGCCCAGGGACTAGCGGGGGGAACAATGGGCAGTTCTTC. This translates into CASSPGTSGGNNGQFF.

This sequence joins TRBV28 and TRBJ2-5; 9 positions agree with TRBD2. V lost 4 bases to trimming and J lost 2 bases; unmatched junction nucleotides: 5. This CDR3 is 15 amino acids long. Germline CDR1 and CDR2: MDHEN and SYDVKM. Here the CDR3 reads CASSSGGRGQETQYF. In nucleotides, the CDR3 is TGTGCCAGCAGTTCCGGCGGGAGGGGGCAAGAGACCCAGTACTTC.

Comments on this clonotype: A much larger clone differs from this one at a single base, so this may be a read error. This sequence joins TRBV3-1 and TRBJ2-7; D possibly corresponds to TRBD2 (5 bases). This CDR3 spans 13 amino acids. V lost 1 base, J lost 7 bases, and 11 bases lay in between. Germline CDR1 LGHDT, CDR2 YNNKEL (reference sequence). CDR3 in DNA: TGTGCCAGCAGCCAAGGGACTTTTAAGGAGCAGTACTTC. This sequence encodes CASSQGTFKEQYF.

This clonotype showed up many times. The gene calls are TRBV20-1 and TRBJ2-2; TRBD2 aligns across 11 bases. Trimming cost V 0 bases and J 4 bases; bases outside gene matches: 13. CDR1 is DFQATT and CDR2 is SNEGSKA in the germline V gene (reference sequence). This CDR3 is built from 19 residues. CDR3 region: CSARDGASGRIVATGELFF. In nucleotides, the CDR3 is TGCAGTGCTAGAGATGGAGCTAGCGGGAGGATAGTGGCCACCGGGGAGCTGTTTTTT.

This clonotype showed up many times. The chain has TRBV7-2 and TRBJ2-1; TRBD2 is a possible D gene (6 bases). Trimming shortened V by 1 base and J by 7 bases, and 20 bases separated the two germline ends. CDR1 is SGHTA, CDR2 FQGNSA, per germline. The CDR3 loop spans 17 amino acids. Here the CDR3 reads CASSLVDLRDSTNEQFF. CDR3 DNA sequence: TGTGCCAGCAGCTTAGTTGATTTACGGGACTCCACTAATGAGCAGTTCTTC.

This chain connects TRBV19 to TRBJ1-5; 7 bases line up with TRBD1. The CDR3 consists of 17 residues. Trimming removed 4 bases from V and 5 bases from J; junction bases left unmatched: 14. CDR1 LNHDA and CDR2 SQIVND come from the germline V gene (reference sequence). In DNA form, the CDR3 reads TGTGCCAGTAGTAAACCTACCTTCGTCCAGGGGGATCAGCCCCAGCATTTT. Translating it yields CASSKPTFVQGDQPQHF.

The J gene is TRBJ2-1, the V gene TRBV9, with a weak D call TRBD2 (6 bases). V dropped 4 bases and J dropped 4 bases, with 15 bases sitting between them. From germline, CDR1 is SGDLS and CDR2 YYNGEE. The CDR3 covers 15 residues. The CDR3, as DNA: TGTGCCAGCAGCCCTACGGAGGGCCTATACAATGAGCAGTTCTTC. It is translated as CASSPTEGLYNEQFF.

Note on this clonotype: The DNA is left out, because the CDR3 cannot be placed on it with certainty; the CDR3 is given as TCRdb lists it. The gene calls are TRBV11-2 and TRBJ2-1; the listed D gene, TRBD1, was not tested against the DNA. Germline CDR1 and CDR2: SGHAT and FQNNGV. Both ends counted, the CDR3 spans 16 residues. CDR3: CASGLTWGGGNNELFF.

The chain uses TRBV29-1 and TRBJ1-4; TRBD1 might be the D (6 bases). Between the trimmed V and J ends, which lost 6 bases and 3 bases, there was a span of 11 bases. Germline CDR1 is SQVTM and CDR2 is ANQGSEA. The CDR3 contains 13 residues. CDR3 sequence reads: CSVTGSANEKLFF. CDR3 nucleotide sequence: TGCAGCGTCACAGGGTCAGCTAATGAAAAACTGTTTTTT.

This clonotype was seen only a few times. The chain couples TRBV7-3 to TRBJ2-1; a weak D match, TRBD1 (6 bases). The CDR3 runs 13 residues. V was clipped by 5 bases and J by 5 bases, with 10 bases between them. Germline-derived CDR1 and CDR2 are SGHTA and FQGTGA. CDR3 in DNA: TGTGCCAGCAGCCTGACAGGACACAATGAGCAGTTCTTC. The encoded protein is CASSLTGHNEQFF.

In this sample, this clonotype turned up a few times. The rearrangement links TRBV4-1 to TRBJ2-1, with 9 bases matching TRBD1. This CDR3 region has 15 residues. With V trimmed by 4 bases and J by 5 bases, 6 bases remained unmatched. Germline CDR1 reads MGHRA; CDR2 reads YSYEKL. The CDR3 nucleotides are TGCGCCAGCAGCCTCCGGGACAGGGATAACAATGAGCAGTTCTTC. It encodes CASSLRDRDNNEQFF.

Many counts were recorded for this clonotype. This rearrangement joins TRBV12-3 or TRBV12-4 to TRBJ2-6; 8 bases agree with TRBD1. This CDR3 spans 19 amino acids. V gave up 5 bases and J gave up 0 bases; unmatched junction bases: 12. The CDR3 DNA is TGTGCCAGCAGTACCTCCCCGGGACAGGCTAACTCTGGGGCCAACGTCCTGACTTTC. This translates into CASSTSPGQANSGANVLTF.

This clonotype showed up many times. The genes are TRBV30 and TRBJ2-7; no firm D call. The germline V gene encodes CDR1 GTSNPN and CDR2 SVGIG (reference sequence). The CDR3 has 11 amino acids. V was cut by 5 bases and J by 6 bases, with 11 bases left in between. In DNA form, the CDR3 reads TGTGCCTGGGGTGAAGTCCGCGAGCAGTACTTC. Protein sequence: CAWGEVREQYF.

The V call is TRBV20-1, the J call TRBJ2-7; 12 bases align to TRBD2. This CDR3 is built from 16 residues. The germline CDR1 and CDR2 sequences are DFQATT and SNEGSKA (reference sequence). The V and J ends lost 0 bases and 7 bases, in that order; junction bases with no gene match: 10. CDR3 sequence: CSARDTPSGRASEQYF. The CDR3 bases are TGCAGTGCTAGAGATACCCCTAGCGGGAGGGCGTCGGAGCAGTACTTC.

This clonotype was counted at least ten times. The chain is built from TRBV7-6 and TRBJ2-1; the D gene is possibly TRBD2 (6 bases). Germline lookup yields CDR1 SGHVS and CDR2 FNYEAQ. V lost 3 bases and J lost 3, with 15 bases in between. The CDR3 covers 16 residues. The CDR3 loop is CASSFSGLSGYNEQFF. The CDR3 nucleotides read TGTGCCAGCAGCTTCTCGGGACTCTCAGGCTACAATGAGCAGTTCTTC.